The 24 T cell receptor beta chains listed next were all sequenced from one sample in a study of CD8 T cells in Susac syndrome. The RNA, about 0.5 to 1 ug, was put through reverse transcription using random hexamers. TCRdb recomputed calls from the immunoSEQ multiplex PCR reads with MiXCR, one row per CDR3 protein. The table includes 150,000 to 200,000 distinct CDR3 sequences, around 94% detected once. Material for sequencing was CD4+ T cells from PBMCs. These receptors were collected from a human donor in good health.

The gene calls are TRBV30 and TRBJ2-7, with 9 bases fitting TRBD1. The CDR3 is 14 amino acids. V trimming: 0 bases; J trimming: 7 bases; junction bases outside the gene matches: 7. Germline values: CDR1 GTSNPN, CDR2 SVGIG (reference sequence). Here the CDR3 reads CAWSVLTGGHEQYF. The DNA of the CDR3 is TGTGCCTGGAGTGTACTAACAGGGGGCCATGAGCAGTACTTC.

This chain links TRBV29-1 with TRBJ2-1; D is unclear. Per germline, CDR1 SQVTM and CDR2 ANQGSEA. Trimming pared 4 bases from V and 4 bases from J, leaving 14 bases between. There are 14 residues in the CDR3. CDR3 in amino acids: CSVVSRASYNEQFF. The CDR3 coding sequence is TGCAGCGTTGTTTCCCGGGCGAGTTACAATGAGCAGTTCTTC.

The V call is TRBV3-1, the J call TRBJ2-3; D not resolved. The ends were cut back, 4 bases at V and 0 bases at J, with 8 bases in the middle. The CDR3 consists of 14 residues. The germline CDR1 and CDR2 sequences are LGHDT and YNNKEL (reference sequence). The DNA for the CDR3 is TGTGCCAGCAGCCGGGCCCTTAGCACAGATACGCAGTATTTT. It specifies CASSRALSTDTQYF.

This chain joins TRBV28 and TRBJ2-7, with 11 bases that match TRBD2. Losses at the gene ends were 5 bases for V and 5 bases for J; bases not matched to a gene: 5. This CDR3 is built from 14 residues. Germline lookup yields CDR1 MDHEN and CDR2 SYDVKM. CDR3 loop: CASSTLAGAHEQYF. CDR3 in DNA: TGTGCCAGCAGTACACTAGCGGGGGCCCACGAGCAGTACTTC.

This rearrangement joins TRBV6-1 to TRBJ2-3; D is uncertain. CDR1 is MNHNS and CDR2 is SASEGT in the germline V gene. There are 12 residues in the CDR3. V lost 5 bases, J lost 8 bases, and 11 bases lay in between. The CDR3 here is CASSRATGTQYF. Here the CDR3 DNA reads TGTGCCAGCAGTAGGGCAACCGGTACGCAGTATTTT.

The chain is built from TRBV11-1 and TRBJ2-3, with D unclear. The CDR3 is 13 amino acids. Germline lookup yields CDR1 SGHAT and CDR2 FQDESV (reference sequence). Deletions cut 3 bases from V and 4 bases from J, with 8 bases between. CDR3 region: CASSFSFADTQYF. The CDR3 bases are TGTGCCAGCAGCTTCTCATTTGCAGATACGCAGTATTTT.

The chain joins TRBV18 to TRBJ2-7; D call uncertain. The CDR3 covers 14 residues. Trimming pared 3 bases from V and 3 bases from J, leaving 12 bases between. Germline loops: CDR1 KGHSH, CDR2 LQKENI. As DNA, the CDR3 is TGTGCCAGCTCACCCGCCGCGGACGGCTACGAGCAGTACTTC. It translates to CASSPAADGYEQYF.

V is TRBV6-5 and J is TRBJ2-7; a possible D gene is TRBD2 (6 bases). The CDR3 sequence is 14 residues long. Looked up from germline, CDR1 is MNHEY and CDR2 is SVGAGI. The V end was cut by 2 bases, the J end by 5 bases, with 13 bases between. The CDR3 nucleotides are TGTGCCAGCAGTTACCAACGGGGGTTGAACGAGCAGTACTTC. This gives the protein CASSYQRGLNEQYF.

V is TRBV13 and J is TRBJ2-5; D unclear. Germline loops: CDR1 PRHDT, CDR2 FYEKMQ (reference sequence). Trimming pared 3 bases from V and 5 bases from J, leaving 16 bases between. The length of the CDR3 is 15 residues. The CDR3 DNA reads as TGTGCCAGCAGCTTTGAGGCCACGGATACGGAGACCCAGTACTTC. This encodes CASSFEATDTETQYF.

The rearrangement links TRBV30 to TRBJ2-7; TRBD1 is a possible D gene (6 bases). The CDR3 loop spans 13 amino acids. Deletions cut 1 base from V and 2 bases from J, with 9 bases between. Germline V lookup: CDR1 GTSNPN, CDR2 SVGIG (reference sequence). The CDR3 reads CAWSGGQPYEQYF. CDR3 DNA sequence: TGTGCCTGGAGTGGGGGACAACCCTACGAGCAGTACTTC. Full variable domain (missing parts from reference TRBV30 and TRBJ2-7): SQTIHQWPATLVQPVGSPLSLECTVEGTSNPNLYWYRQAAGRGLQLLFYSVGIGQISSEVPQNLSASRPQDRQFILSSKKLLLSDSGFYLCAWSGGQPYEQYFGPGTRLTVT.

The chain carries TRBV2 and TRBJ2-4; 10 bases agree with TRBD2. This CDR3 is 17 amino acids long. V was pared by 7 bases and J by 0 bases, with 9 bases of the junction left unmatched. Per the germline V gene, CDR1 is SNHLY and CDR2 is FYNNEI. In DNA, the CDR3 is TGTGCCAGCACCCTAGCGGGGGAGAGACTAGCCAAAAACATTCAGTACTTC. Translating it yields CASTLAGERLAKNIQYF.

The gene calls are TRBV5-6 and TRBJ1-2, with no clear D. The CDR3 consists of 14 residues. Germline values: CDR1 SGHDT, CDR2 YYEEEE. Trimming took 0 bases from V and 4 from J, leaving 10 bases between them. The CDR3 region has the DNA TGTGCCAGCAGCTTGGGACGCAGGTTCTATGGCTACACCTTC. Its translation is CASSLGRRFYGYTF.

The V call is TRBV6-6, the J call TRBJ2-5; D ambiguous. The CDR3 length is 11 residues. The germline V gene encodes CDR1 MNHNY and CDR2 SVGAGI (reference sequence). With 7 bases removed from V and 5 bases from J, the gap between germline ends came to 8 bases. This CDR3 is CASTLGETQYF. The CDR3 DNA reads as TGTGCCAGCACCCTCGGTGAGACCCAGTACTTC.

The chain couples TRBV27 to TRBJ2-3; maybe TRBD2 (5 bases). The length of the CDR3 is 12 residues. V was pared by 5 bases and J by 4 bases, with 7 bases between. Germline V gene data show CDR1 as MNHEY and CDR2 as SMNVEV (reference sequence). CDR3 bases: TGTGCCAGCAGTGCTAGCTCAGATACGCAGTATTTT. Encoded protein: CASSASSDTQYF.

The gene calls are TRBV24-1 and TRBJ2-1; the match to TRBD2 covers 11 bases. The junction had 7 bases not matched to a gene; V was cut back by 4 bases and J by 0 bases. Germline assignment: CDR1 KGHDR and CDR2 SFDVKD. The CDR3 is made up of 18 amino acids. As DNA, the CDR3 is TGTGCCACCAGTGACATAGGACTAGCGGGCGACTCCTACAATGAGCAGTTCTTC. This gives the protein CATSDIGLAGDSYNEQFF.

This clonotype was found once. V is TRBV28 and J is TRBJ1-2; D not resolved. The CDR3 contains 12 residues. In germline, CDR1 is MDHEN, CDR2 SYDVKM. The germline V and J ends were trimmed by 3 bases and 3 bases, with 5 bases remaining between them. CDR3 DNA: TGTGCCAGCAGTTTGTCGCACTATGGCTACACCTTC. Its protein is CASSLSHYGYTF.

V is TRBV25-1 and J is TRBJ2-5; 9 bases match TRBD1. In germline, CDR1 is MGHDK, CDR2 SYGVNS. The V segment lost 6 bases and the J segment 1 base; nucleotides outside the gene matches: 6. The CDR3 extends over 15 amino acids. The CDR3 loop reads CASRNGQGPQETQYF. In DNA, the CDR3 is TGTGCCAGCAGGAACGGACAGGGGCCCCAAGAGACCCAGTACTTC.

The chain joins TRBV27 to TRBJ2-6, with a possible D match to TRBD1 (5 bases). The CDR3 is made up of 15 amino acids. With 5 bases removed from V and 12 bases from J, the gap between germline ends came to 20 bases. Germline V gene data show CDR1 as MNHEY and CDR2 as SMNVEV (reference sequence). CDR3 nucleotides: TGTGCCAGCAGTCCCCAGGGAACGACTTTTGGCGTCCTGACTTTC. Its protein is CASSPQGTTFGVLTF.

A single count supports this clonotype. The chain employs TRBV4-2 and TRBJ2-3, with 13 bases identical to TRBD2. CDR3 size: 19 residues. Germline loops: CDR1 LGHNA, CDR2 YNFKEQ. V was clipped by 5 bases and J by 4 bases; unmatched bases: 15. The CDR3 DNA reads as TGTGCCAGCAGCAAAAGACTAGCGGGGGGTGAGGTGGTCCCAGATACGCAGTATTTT. This codes for CASSKRLAGGEVVPDTQYF.

The chain is built from TRBV7-2 and TRBJ2-5; maybe TRBD2 (6 bases). V lost 5 bases and J lost 5, with 12 bases in between. This CDR3 spans 13 amino acids. Germline CDR1 is SGHTA and CDR2 is FQGNSA. The CDR3 spells CASSPRGYETQYF. In nucleotides, the CDR3 is TGTGCCAGCAGCCCACGGGGGTATGAGACCCAGTACTTC. Using reference TRBV7-2 and TRBJ2-5 for the parts outside the CDR3, the full variable domain is GAGVSQSPSNKVTEKGKDVELRCDPISGHTALYWYRQSLGQGLEFLIYFQGNSAPDKSGLPSDRFSAERTGGSVSTLTIQRTQQEDSAVYLCASSPRGYETQYFGPGTRLLVL.

The count of this clonotype is one. The CDR3 nucleotides are TGTGCCAGCAGTAGGAAAGGCCCCGCAGATACGCAGTATTTT. Translation: CASSRKGPADTQYF. This chain uses TRBV9 with TRBJ2-3; D is ambiguous. Germline values: CDR1 SGDLS, CDR2 YYNGEE. This CDR3 contains 14 residues. Between the trimmed V and J ends, which lost 5 bases and 4 bases, there was a span of 14 bases.

The chain combines TRBV5-6 with TRBJ2-5, with 10 bases fitting TRBD2. The ends lost 10 bases at V and 5 bases at J; junction bases unmatched: 8. The germline V gene encodes CDR1 SGHDT and CDR2 YYEEEE. The CDR3 is 13 amino acids. In DNA, the CDR3 is TGTGCCTCTCAGCGGGGGGGCCTGGAGACCCAGTACTTC. It is translated as CASQRGGLETQYF.

The rearrangement joins TRBV29-1 to TRBJ2-2; weak D call: TRBD1 (5 bases). The CDR3 has 13 amino acids. With 3 bases removed from V and 3 bases from J, the gap between germline ends came to 8 bases. Looked up from germline, CDR1 is SQVTM and CDR2 is ANQGSEA. CDR3 sequence: CSVDQGHTGELFF. CDR3 DNA: TGCAGCGTTGACCAGGGCCACACCGGGGAGCTGTTTTTT.

This chain links TRBV12-3 or TRBV12-4 with TRBJ2-7; perhaps TRBD1 as D (6 bases). V was trimmed by 10 bases and J by 4 bases, leaving 14 bases between them. This CDR3 is 12 amino acids long. The CDR3 DNA sequence: TGTGCCACCTCCTTGACAGGATACGAGCAGTACTTC. It is translated as CATSLTGYEQYF.